The source of this T cell receptor (beta chain) is a study of T cell repertoires in cytomegalovirus infection. This clonotype was seen a handful of times. The CDR3 has 16 amino acids. Germline values: CDR1 KGHDR, CDR2 SFDVKD. The junction had 6 bases not matched to a gene; V was cut back by 3 bases and J by 3 bases. TCRdb ran MiXCR on the reads and lists one entry per CDR3 protein. There are roughly 720,000 distinct CDR3 sequences in the sample; less than 40% occur only once, and about 2.8% lies in the top ten. The sequencing sample was made of PBMCs. This TCR was sampled from a human donor in good health (CMV status not recorded). Some clones in this sample may be carry-over from other donors' samples. The J gene is TRBJ2-1, the V gene TRBV24-1, with TRBD1 identical over 8 bases. CDR3 amino acids: CATSDPGQGDYNEQFF. The CDR3 DNA sequence: TGTGCCACCAGTGATCCAGGACAGGGCGACTACAATGAGCAGTTCTTC.